This TCR beta chain appears in the sequencing data of a study of blood T cells in healthy people across ages. As regards this clonotype: Antigen: not known.

Trimming stripped 0 bases from V and 5 bases from J, with 10 bases between. The CDR3 has 14 residues. Germline V gene data show CDR1 as MGHRA and CDR2 as YSYEKL. Findings and caveats of the study: Getting older went along with TCR beta diversity per million T cells dropping roughly linearly.

Sample-barcoded 5' priming and a J-beta primer mix drove a second PCR of roughly 7 to 11 cycles. TCRdb re-derived calls from the 5' RACE reads in MiXCR, one entry per CDR3 protein. The sample contains roughly 1,000,000 distinct CDR3 sequences, roughly a quarter of which appear only once. The same sample was also used in a study of T cells of mothers and their children. That study adds: Related and unrelated pairs show TCR recombination output that thymic selection shapes similarly.

The TCR originated in a girl aged 2-10 years in good health. The chain is built from TRBV4-1 and TRBJ2-5; a possible D gene is TRBD2 (6 bases). The sample comprised blood. CDR3 loop: CASSQDWGDETQYF. As DNA, the CDR3 is TGCGCCAGCAGCCAAGATTGGGGGGATGAGACCCAGTACTTC.